A few counts support the clone carrying this T cell receptor beta chain. Its cognate antigen is unknown. The junction departs from the called germline gene at one end, perhaps through a read error. The record originates from a study of regulatory T cells in long-lasting Graves disease. Study-level background: With positive TSH receptor antibodies and over 5 years of antithyroid drugs, Graves' disease was considered persistent. Study-wide points: There was favoring of TRBV28, TRBJ1-2 and TRBJ2-5 in persistent disease. Since the sample size was small, accuracy may have been reduced.

Germline values: CDR1 MNHEY, CDR2 SVGAGI. The CDR3 totals 15 residues. Construction of TCR beta libraries relied on iRepertoire HTBI primers and on Arm-PCR targeting CDR3 regions. One entry per CDR3 protein, called by TCRdb with MiXCR from the multiplex PCR reads. Among about 470,000 distinct CDR3 sequences, roughly 21% were seen once, and the ten largest hold about 6.6%. Documented time point: persistent/refractory GD, antithyroid drugs over 5 years with positive TRAb. Construction of the TCR library relied on RNA isolated from PBMCs. From each patient, 8 to 10 milliliters of peripheral blood was drawn and collected into an EDTA anticoagulant tube.

The sequence was collected from a female donor with Graves disease. Here the sequenced sample was peripheral blood mononuclear cells (PBMCs), taken when the disease was refractory, from a patient treated with antithyroid drugs. This sequence joins TRBV6-5 and TRBJ2-5, with 8 bases aligning to TRBD2. DNA of the CDR3: TGTGCCAGCAGCTACGGGGGGGTGCCGCAAGGGACCCAGTACTTC. Its translation is CASSYGGVPQGTQYF.